This TCR beta chain is from a study of cytomegalovirus exposure and HLA in healthy donors. PCR used 60 Vbeta primers and 13 Jbeta primers. The assay was immunoSEQ multiplex PCR, and TCRdb's table has in-frame clones only and misses some. The table records approximately 180,000 clones, roughly nine tenths of them present only once. The CDR3 contains 16 residues. Trimming took 5 bases from V and 0 from J; bases not matched to a gene: 6. CDR1 LNHDA and CDR2 SQIVND come from the germline V gene (reference sequence). This clone has just a few counts. The V and J genes are TRBV19 and TRBJ2-2; 7 nucleotides align to TRBD1. Sequenced sample: PBMCs. This sequence originates from a girl under three years old in good health and CMV-seronegative. This CDR3 reads CASSATGQTNTGELFF. The CDR3 DNA sequence: TGTGCCAGTAGTGCAACGGGACAGACGAACACCGGGGAGCTGTTTTTT.